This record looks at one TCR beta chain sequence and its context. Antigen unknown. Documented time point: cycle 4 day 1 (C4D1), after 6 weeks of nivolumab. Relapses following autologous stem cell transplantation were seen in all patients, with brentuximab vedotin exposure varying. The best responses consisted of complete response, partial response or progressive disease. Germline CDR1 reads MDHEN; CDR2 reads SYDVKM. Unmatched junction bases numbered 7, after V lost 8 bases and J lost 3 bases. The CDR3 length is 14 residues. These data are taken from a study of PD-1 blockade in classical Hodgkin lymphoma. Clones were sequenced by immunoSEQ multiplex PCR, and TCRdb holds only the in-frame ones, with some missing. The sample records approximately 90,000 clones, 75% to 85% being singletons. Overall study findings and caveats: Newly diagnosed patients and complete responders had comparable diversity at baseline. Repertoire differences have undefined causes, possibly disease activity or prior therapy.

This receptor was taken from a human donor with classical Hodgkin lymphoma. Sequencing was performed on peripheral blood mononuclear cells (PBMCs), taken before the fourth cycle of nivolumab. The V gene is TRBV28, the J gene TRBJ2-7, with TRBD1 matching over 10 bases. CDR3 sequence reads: CASGRQGAGYEQYF. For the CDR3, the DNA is TGTGCCAGCGGTCGACAGGGGGCCGGCTACGAGCAGTACTTC.